Included here is one T cell receptor beta chain sequence, with context. It has no known antigen specificity. Qualities for individual bases were not recorded, and no much larger clone is one base off. This record comes from a study of cytomegalovirus exposure and HLA in healthy donors (dated by TCRdb to the late 2010s). Regarding the research as a whole: According to an earlier analysis of around 600 of the donors, about 179 million T cells yielded 100 million or so unique TCR beta sequences and roughly 280 Gb of sequence data. Approximately 310 gigabases of sequencing data and around 80 million unique TCR sequences made up an early release that covered nearly 650 HLA-typed donors. Among the roughly 400 genotyped donors, around 81% belonged to the genetic ancestry cluster associated with self-reported Caucasian donors. Every repertoire in the discovery cohort had been generated on one and the same sequencing platform. Among some 400 genotyped donors of the cohort, an average of about 240,000 unique TCR beta nucleotide sequences were sequenced per donor, approximately 20% of them non-productive. To predict cytomegalovirus infection status, the study brought together high-throughput TCR immunosequencing, statistical association of individual TCRs with disease status, and machine learning. Using immunosequencing, the study profiled T cell repertoires from about 620 subjects and related those repertoires to cytomegalovirus serostatus. Class I and class II HLA loci were covered by the typing at four-digit resolution. A later analysis re-analyzed previously published TCR beta repertoires from 600 to 850 donors and added high-resolution HLA genotyping to study TCR occurrence patterns. A later genetic analysis used genome-wide SNP genotypes for 398 of the 666 donors, treating that subset as a discovery cohort. The aim of the study was to test whether cataloging public T cell receptors could identify signatures of past pathogen exposure. Rather than drawing on any new phenotypic data, the later analysis identified candidate immune exposures from TCR beta sequences and the way those sequences occurred across donors. In an earlier analysis of 500 to 650 of the donors, high-throughput TCR beta sequencing was used to judge whether each TCR beta V gene segment behaved as functional or pseudogenic. Typing coverage varied by locus: roughly 620-630 donors for A, B, C, DRB1 and DQB1; under 550 for DQA1; around 570 for DPA1; around 450 for DPB1. Five DR-DQ haplotypes were handled as single units for association and clustering because linkage in the cohort was strong. Donor age, sex, ethnicity and CMV serostatus were compiled alongside the repertoire data. Besides the first cohort of 550 to 750 subjects, a separate validation cohort made up of 120 different subjects was used. General conclusions and limits of the study: The authors suggested that the approach could potentially be generalized to other disease states and immunological phenotypes. A further reported finding was that TCR beta sequences accurately predicted the HLA-A and HLA-B alleles for most subjects in the first cohort. In an earlier analysis of fewer than 700 of the donors, most TCR beta V segments appeared in productive rearrangements about 87% or about 30% of the time, broadly matching IMGT annotations. Most CMV-associated TCR beta chains appeared to be HLA-restricted in a later analysis, and the HLA associations seemed to be driven largely by CMV exposure. In both the original and validation cohorts, the classifier was reported to diagnose cytomegalovirus status with high specificity and sensitivity. The cohort was sequenced for TCR beta chains only, and without alpha or paired-chain data the features that could be detected were limited. A later analysis found that TCR association rates varied across HLA loci, with DRB1 alleles showing the most associated TCRs and HLA-C alleles the fewest. Several of the top co-occurrence clusters appeared to be linked to parvovirus B19, influenza, CMV and Epstein-Barr virus, according to a later analysis. In vitro tests confirmed that a few of the cytomegalovirus-associated TCR beta chains recognize cytomegalovirus antigens. V-gene and J-gene trimming of TCR beta chains was associated with a missense DCLRE1C variant in a later genetic analysis, and the association was replicated in an independent cohort. HLA typing was unavailable for some donors at each locus, so association tests used only the typed subset. Sequencing depth was assumed to be roughly uniform across donors in the presence/absence analyses, though that assumption may not hold. The sequencing pipeline was judged likely to have produced a cluster of highly shared sequence variants as a technical artifact. In the study, around 160 TCR beta chains were listed as associated with cytomegalovirus. While some public TCRs were present in many individuals, most TCR sequences turned up only very rarely across donors. The 87-base-pair reads could not distinguish some IMGT-functional V segments, including TRBV6-2 and TRBV6-3, so those segments were excluded. The earlier analysis of some 540 of the donors excluded some 16 rarely observed V segments, including chromosome 9 orphons, because counts were too low. Compared with equally common non-associated chains, HLA-associated TCR beta chains in a later analysis were more clonally expanded and had lower generation probabilities. Immune exposure information for the cohort was limited to CMV serostatus. According to a later genetic analysis, donors in an Asian-associated ancestry cluster had fewer N-insertions in productive TCRs than the approximately 670-donor mean. Assigning TCR associations to individual alleles was difficult when HLA alleles, especially DR and DQ, strongly co-occurred. Linkage disequilibrium might explain the correlated functional status among segregating V segments, but an unknown experimental factor could not be excluded. Specific HLA alleles were associated with some 15,000 TCR beta sequences at a false discovery rate of 0.05 in a later analysis.

The cohort consisted of approximately 670 healthy bone marrow donors. Cohort members were all nominally healthy when sampled, although unrecorded immune exposures were likely present. The donor was CMV seronegative and was included in the group of over 300 seronegative cohort members. A peripheral blood sample was provided by each donor, and peripheral blood mononuclear cells were used for TCR beta sequencing. Genomic DNA extraction from the blood cell samples was performed with the Qiagen DNeasy Blood Extraction Kit. Library preparation used the immunoSEQ multiplex PCR assay. For the multiplex PCR, a mixture combining 60 forward primers for TCR Vbeta segments and 13 reverse primers for TCR Jbeta segments was used. Amplification of the CDR3 region of rearranged TCR beta genes was performed with a multiplex PCR assay on genomic DNA. The amplified TCR beta libraries were sequenced on the Illumina HiSeq System as 87-base-pair reads. Per the authors' processing: Across the 670 or so repertoires, a later analysis counted 60 million to 90 million unique TCR beta chains, around 11 million of which were shared by at least two donors. To remove PCR and sequencing errors, raw reads were error-corrected and collapsed into unique sequences using a nearest-neighbor algorithm that merged closely related sequences. To assign V, D and J gene segments, CDR3 sequences were aligned to IMGT reference sequences. For a sequence to be retained, a match of at least six nucleotides to both a V gene segment and a J gene segment was required. A rearrangement was called productive if the CDR3 had no stop codons and remained in frame with V and J, and every other rearrangement was called non-productive. CDR3 was defined according to IMGT convention as the region running from the second conserved V-encoded cysteine to the conserved J-encoded phenylalanine. Sequences without an unambiguous match to a single V gene segment were excluded from the earlier analysis of almost 600 of the donors. An earlier analysis of 587 of the donors classified V segments as functional when productive rearrangements were above 56.7% and as segregating when the standard deviation between donors was above 5%. A statistical classification framework was built to diagnose cytomegalovirus status from the catalog of TCR beta chain sequences. In a later analysis, V and J genes were assigned by comparing TCR nucleotide sequences against IMGT/GENE-DB human TR gene sequences. The TCRdist pipeline was used in a later analysis to assign CDR3 sequences and most-parsimonious VDJ recombination scenarios. In a later analysis, each TCR beta chain was defined by its CDR3 amino acid sequence together with its V-gene family, and reads lacking a unique V-gene family were excluded. To address suspected cross-contamination and a sequencing artifact, a later analysis removed around 600 highly shared, low-generation-probability nucleotide sequences. In a later analysis, a clonal expansion index for each public chain was calculated from normalized within-repertoire ranks of inferred template counts. In a later analysis, generation probabilities were computed with a VDJ recombination model fitted to out-of-frame rearrangements, and the resulting probabilities were checked against IGoR. In a later analysis, TCR-TCR, TCR-HLA and TCR-CMV co-occurrence was scored with hypergeometric tests, and a repertoire-size bias correction was applied to TCR pairs. To estimate false discovery rates, a later analysis permuted the HLA or CMV assignments 20 times. In a later analysis, co-occurring TCRs were grouped using DBSCAN, and TCRdist sequence similarity was added for clustering within HLA-allele-positive subsets. For co-occurrence clustering, repertoires with fewer than 30,000 or more than 120,000 public chains were excluded, along with five or six repertoires with anomalous nucleotide sharing. This is the immuneACCESS table as TCRdb keeps it, with only in-frame sequences that have V and J called. A part of the clones is gone; compared with another copy, unresolved V genes explain less than half, and the rest is unexplained. V, J and clone size are those of that table, while D and trimming were read from the DNA. The sample table contains around 130,000 clones; only one count was recorded for more than 75% of them. The top ten clones comprise less than 2% of the sample.

The CDR3 goes from the cysteine to the phenylalanine over 17 residues. Here the CDR3 DNA is all that survives: 51 bases in frame from base 1. Ends trimmed: V by 0 bases, J by 6 bases; bases unmatched to a gene: 10. In the germline V gene, CDR1 corresponds to MRHNA and CDR2 to SNTAGT. Recombination linked TRBV6-4 to TRBJ2-1, and 8 junctional nucleotides match TRBD2. Sequenced: PBMCs. The sequence came from a middle-aged man in good health and CMV-seronegative. The CDR3 has the sequence CASSDSSSSGNGNEQFF. The bases read TGTGCCAGCAGTGACTCGAGTAGTAGCGGGAACGGCAATGAGCAGTTCTTC.